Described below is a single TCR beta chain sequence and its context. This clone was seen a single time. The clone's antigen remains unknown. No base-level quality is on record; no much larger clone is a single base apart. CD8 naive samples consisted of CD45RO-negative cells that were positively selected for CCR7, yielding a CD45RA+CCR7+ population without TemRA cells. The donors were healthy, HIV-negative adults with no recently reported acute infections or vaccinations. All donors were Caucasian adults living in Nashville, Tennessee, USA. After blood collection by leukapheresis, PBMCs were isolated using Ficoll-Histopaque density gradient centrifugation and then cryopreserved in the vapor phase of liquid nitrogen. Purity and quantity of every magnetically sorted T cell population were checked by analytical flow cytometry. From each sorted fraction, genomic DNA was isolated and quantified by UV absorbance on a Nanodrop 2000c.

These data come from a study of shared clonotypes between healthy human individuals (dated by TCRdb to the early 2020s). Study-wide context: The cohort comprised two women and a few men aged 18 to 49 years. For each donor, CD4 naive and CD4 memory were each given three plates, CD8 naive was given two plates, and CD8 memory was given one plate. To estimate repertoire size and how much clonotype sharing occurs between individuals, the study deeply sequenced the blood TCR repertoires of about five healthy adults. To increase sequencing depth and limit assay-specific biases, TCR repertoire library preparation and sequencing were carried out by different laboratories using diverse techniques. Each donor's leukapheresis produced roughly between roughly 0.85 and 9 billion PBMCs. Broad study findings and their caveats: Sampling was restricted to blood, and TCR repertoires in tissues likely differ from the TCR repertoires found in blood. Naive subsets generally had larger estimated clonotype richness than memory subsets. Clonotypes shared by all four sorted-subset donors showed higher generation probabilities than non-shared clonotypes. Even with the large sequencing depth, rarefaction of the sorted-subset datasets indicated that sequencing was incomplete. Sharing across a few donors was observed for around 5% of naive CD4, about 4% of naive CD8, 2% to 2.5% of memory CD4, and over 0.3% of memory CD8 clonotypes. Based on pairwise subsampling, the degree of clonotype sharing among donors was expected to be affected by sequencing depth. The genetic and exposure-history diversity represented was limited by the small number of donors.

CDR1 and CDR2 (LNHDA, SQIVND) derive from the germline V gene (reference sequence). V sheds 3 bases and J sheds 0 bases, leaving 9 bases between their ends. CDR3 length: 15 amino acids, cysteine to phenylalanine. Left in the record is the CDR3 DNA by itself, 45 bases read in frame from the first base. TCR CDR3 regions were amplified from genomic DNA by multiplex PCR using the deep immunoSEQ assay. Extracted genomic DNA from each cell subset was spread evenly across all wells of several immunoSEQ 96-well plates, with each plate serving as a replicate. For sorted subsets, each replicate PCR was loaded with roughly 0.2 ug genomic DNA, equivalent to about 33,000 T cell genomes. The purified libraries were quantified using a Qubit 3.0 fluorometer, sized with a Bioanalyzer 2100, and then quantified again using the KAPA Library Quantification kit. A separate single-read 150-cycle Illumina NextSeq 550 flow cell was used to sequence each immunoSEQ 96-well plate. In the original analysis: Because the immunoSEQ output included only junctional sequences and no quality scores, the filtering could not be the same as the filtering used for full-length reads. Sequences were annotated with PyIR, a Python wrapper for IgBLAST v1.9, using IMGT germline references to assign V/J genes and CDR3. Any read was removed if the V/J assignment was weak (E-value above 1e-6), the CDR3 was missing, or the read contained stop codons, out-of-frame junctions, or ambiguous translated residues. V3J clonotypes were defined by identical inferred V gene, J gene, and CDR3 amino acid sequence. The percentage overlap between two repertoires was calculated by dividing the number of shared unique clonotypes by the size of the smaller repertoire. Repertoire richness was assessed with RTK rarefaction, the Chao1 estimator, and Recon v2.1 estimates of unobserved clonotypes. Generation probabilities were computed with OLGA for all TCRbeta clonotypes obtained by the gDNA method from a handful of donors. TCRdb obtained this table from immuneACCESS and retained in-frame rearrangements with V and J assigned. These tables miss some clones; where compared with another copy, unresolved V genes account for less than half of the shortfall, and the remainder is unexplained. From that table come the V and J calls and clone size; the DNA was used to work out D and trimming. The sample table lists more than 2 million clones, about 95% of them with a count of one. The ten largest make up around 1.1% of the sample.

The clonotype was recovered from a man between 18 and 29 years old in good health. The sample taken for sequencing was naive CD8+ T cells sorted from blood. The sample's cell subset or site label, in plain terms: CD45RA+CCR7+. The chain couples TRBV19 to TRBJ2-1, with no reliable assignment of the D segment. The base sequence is TGTGCCAGTAGTATCGACTTTAACTCCTACAATGAGCAGTTCTTC. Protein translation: CASSIDFNSYNEQFF.